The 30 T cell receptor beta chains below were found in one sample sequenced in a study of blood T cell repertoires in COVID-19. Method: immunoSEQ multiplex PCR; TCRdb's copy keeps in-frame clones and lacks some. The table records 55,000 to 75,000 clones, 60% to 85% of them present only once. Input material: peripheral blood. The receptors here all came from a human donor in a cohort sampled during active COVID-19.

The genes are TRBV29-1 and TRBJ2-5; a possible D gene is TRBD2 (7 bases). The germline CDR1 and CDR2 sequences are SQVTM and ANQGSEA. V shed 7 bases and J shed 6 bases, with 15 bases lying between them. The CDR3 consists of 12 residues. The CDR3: CSGEQGGKTQYF. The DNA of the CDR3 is TGCAGCGGCGAACAGGGAGGGAAGACCCAGTACTTC. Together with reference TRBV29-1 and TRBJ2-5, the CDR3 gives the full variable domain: SAVISQKPSRDICQRGTSLTIQCQVDSQVTMMFWYRQQPGQSLTLIATANQGSEATYESGFVIDKFPISRPNLTFSTLTVSNMSPEDSSIYLCSGEQGGKTQYFGPGTRLLVL.

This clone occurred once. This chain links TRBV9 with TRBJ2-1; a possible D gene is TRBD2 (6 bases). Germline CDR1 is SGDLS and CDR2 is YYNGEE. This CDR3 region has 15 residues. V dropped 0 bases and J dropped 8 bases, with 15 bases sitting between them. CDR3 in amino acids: CASSVGTSSGDEQFF. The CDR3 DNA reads TGTGCCAGCAGCGTAGGGACATCCTCGGGGGATGAGCAGTTCTTC.

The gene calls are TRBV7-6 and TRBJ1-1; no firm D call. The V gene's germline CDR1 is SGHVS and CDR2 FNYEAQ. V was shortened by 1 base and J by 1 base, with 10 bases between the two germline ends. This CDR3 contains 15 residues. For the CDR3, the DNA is TGTGCCAGCAGCTTAGTATCAGCGCCGAACACTGAAGCTTTCTTT. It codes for CASSLVSAPNTEAFF.

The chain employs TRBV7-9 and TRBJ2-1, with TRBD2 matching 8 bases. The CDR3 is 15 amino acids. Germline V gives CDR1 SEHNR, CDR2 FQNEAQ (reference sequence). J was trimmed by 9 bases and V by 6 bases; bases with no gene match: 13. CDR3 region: CASSPRGGQILEQFF. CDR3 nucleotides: TGTGCCAGCAGTCCCCGGGGGGGCCAAATCCTTGAGCAGTTCTTC.

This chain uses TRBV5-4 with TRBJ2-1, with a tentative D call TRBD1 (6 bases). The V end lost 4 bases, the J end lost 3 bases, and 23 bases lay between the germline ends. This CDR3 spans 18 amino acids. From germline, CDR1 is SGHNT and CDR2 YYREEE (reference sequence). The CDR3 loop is CASSPGQLRSLNYNEQFF. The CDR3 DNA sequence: TGTGCCAGCAGCCCAGGACAGCTTCGGAGCCTTAACTACAATGAGCAGTTCTTC.

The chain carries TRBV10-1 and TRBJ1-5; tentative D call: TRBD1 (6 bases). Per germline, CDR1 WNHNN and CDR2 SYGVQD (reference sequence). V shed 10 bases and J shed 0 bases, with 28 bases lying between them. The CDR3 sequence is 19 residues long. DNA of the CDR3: TGCGCCACCCACCGAAGACCGGACAGAAGGTTTTATAGCAATCAGCCCCAGCATTTT. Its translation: CATHRRPDRRFYSNQPQHF.

The CDR3 sequence: CASSSRGAGNSPLHF. The CDR3 nucleotides are TGTGCCAGCAGCTCCCGGGGGGCAGGGAATTCACCCCTCCACTTT. V is TRBV11-2 and J is TRBJ1-6, with D maybe TRBD1 (6 bases). Germline CDR1 is SGHAT and CDR2 is FQNNGV. V lost 4 bases to trimming and J lost 7 bases, with 14 bases between them. The CDR3 is 15 residues long.

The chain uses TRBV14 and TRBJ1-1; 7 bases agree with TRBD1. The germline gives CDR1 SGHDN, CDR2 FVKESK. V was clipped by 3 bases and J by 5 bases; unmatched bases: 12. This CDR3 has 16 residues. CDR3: CASSHLRGGSRTEAFF. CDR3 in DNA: TGTGCCAGCAGCCATTTAAGAGGGGGCTCAAGAACTGAAGCTTTCTTT.

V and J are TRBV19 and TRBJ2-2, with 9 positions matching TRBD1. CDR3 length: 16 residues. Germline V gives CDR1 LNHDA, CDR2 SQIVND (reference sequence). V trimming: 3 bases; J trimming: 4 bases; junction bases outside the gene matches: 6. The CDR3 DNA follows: TGTGCCAGTAGTATCTGGACAGGGGCGGGCACCGGGGAGCTGTTTTTT. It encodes CASSIWTGAGTGELFF.

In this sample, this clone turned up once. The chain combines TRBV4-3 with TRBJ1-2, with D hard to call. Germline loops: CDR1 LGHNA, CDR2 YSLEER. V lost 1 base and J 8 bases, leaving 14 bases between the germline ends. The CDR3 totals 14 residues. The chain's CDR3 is CASSQVGQRRGYTF. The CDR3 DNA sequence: TGCGCCAGCAGCCAAGTTGGTCAGCGGAGGGGCTACACCTTC.

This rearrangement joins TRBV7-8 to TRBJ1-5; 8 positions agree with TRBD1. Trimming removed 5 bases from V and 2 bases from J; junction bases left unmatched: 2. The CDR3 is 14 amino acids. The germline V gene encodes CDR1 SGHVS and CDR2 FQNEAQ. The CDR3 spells CASSLDRGNQPQHF. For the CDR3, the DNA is TGTGCCAGCAGCCTGGACAGGGGCAATCAGCCCCAGCATTTT. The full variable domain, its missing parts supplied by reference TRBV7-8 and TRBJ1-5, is GAGVSQSPRYKVAKRGQDVALRCDPISGHVSLFWYQQALGQGPEFLTYFQNEAQLDKSGLPSDRFFAERPEGSVSTLKIQRTQQEDSAVYLCASSLDRGNQPQHFGDGTRLSIL.

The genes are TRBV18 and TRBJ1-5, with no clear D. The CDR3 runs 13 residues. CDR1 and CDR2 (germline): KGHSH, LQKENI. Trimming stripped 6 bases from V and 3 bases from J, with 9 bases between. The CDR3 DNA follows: TGTGCCAGCTCTGTGGGCCCCAATCAGCCCCAGCATTTT. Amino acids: CASSVGPNQPQHF.

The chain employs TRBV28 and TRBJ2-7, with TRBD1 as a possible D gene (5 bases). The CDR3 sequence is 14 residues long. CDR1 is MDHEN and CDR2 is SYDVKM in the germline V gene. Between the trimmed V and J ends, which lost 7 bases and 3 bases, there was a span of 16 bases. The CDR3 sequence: CASTLGQGLYEQYF. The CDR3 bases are TGTGCCAGCACCCTCGGGCAGGGCCTCTACGAGCAGTACTTC.

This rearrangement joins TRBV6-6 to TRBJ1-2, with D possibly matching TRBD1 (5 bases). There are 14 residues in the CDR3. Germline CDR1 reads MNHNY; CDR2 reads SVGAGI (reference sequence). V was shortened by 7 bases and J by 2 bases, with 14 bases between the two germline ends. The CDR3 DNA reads TGTGCCAGCAAGACTGGGGGGTCCAACTATGGCTACACCTTC. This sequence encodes CASKTGGSNYGYTF.

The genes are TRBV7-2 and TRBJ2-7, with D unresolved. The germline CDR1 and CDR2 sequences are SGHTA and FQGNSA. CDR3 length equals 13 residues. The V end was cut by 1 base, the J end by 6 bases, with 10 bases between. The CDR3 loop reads CASSLVTNGEQYF. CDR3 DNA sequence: TGTGCCAGCAGCTTAGTCACTAACGGCGAGCAGTACTTC.

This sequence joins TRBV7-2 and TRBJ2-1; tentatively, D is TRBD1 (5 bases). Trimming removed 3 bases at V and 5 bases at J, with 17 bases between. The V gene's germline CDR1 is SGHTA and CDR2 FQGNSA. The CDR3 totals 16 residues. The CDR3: CASSLGPPGPDNEQFF. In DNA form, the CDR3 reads TGTGCCAGCAGCTTGGGGCCCCCCGGACCCGACAATGAGCAGTTCTTC.

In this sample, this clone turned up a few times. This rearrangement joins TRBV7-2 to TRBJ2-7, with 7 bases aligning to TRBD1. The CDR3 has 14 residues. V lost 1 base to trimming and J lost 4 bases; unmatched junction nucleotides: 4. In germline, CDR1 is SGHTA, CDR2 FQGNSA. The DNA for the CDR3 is TGTGCCAGCAGCTTAGAGGGGGCGAGGTACGAGCAGTACTTC. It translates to CASSLEGARYEQYF.

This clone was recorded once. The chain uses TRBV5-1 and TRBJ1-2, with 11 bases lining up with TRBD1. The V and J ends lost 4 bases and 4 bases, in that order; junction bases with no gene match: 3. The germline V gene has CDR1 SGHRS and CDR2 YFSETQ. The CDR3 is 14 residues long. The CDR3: CASSTGTGGYGYTF. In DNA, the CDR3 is TGCGCCAGCAGCACCGGGACAGGGGGCTATGGCTACACCTTC.

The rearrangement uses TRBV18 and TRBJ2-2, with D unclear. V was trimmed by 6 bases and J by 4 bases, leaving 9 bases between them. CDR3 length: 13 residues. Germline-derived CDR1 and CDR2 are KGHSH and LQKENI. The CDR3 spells CASSPRVTGELFF. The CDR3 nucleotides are TGTGCCAGCTCTCCTCGGGTCACCGGGGAGCTGTTTTTT.

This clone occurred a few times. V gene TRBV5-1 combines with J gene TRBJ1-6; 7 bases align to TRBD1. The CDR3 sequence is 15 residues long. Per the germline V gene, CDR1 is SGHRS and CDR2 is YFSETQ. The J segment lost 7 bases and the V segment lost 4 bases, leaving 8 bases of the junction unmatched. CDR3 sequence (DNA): TGCGCCAGCAGCGGGACGGGACAGACGAATTCACCCCTCCACTTT. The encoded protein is CASSGTGQTNSPLHF.

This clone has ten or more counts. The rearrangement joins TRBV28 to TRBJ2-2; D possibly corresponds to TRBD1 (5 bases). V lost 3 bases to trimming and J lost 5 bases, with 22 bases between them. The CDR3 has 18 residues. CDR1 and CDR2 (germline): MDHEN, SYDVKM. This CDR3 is CASSLGTGPSPWTGELFF. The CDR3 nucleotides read TGTGCCAGCAGTTTGGGAACAGGTCCTTCGCCGTGGACCGGGGAGCTGTTTTTT.

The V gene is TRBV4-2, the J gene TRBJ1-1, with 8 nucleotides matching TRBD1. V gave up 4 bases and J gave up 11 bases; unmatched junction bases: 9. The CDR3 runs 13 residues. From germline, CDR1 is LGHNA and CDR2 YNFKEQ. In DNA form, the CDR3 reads TGTGCCAGCAGCCCCCTGGGACAGGCCCTGGCTTTCTTT. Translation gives CASSPLGQALAFF.

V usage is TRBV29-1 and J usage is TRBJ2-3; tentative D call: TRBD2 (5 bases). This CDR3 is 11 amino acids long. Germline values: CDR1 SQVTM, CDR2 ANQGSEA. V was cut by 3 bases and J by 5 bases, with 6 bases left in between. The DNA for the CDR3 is TGCAGCGTTGACCGGGGAGATACGCAGTATTTT. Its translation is CSVDRGDTQYF.

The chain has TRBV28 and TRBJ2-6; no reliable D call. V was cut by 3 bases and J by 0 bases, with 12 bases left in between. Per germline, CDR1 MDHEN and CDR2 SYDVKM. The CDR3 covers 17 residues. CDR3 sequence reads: CASSLGESGSGANVLTF. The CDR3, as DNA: TGTGCCAGCAGTTTGGGTGAATCAGGCTCTGGGGCCAACGTCCTGACTTTC.

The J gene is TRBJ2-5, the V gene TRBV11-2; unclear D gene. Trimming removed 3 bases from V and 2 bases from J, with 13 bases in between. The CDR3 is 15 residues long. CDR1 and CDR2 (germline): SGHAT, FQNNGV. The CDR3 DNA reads TGTGCCAGCAGCTTTAGTGGAGTCCCTCAAGAGACCCAGTACTTC. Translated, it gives CASSFSGVPQETQYF.

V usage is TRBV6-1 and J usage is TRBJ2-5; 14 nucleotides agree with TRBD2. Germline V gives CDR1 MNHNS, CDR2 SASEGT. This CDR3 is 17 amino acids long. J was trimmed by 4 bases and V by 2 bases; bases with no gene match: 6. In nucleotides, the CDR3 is TGTGCCAGCAGTGAATGGGGACTAGCGGGAGCCTCAGAGACCCAGTACTTC. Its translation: CASSEWGLAGASETQYF.

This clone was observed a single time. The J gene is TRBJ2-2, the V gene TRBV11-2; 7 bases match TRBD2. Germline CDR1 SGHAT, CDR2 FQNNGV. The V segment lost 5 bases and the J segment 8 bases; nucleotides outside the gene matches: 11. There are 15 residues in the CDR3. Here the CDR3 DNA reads TGTGCCAGCAGCAACGCCGGGACTATCCGTGGGGAGCTGTTTTTT. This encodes CASSNAGTIRGELFF.

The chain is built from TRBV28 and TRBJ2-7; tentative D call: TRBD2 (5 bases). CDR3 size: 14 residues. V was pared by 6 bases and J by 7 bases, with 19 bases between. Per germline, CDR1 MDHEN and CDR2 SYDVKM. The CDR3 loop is CASRQPTEPGEQYF. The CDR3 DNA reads TGTGCCAGCAGACAACCGACCGAACCGGGGGAGCAGTACTTC.

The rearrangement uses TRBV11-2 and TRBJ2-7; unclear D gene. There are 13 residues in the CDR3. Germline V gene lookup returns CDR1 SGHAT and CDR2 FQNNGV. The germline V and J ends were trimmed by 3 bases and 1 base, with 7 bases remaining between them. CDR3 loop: CASSFQRSYEQYF. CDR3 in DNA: TGTGCCAGCAGCTTTCAGAGGTCCTACGAGCAGTACTTC.

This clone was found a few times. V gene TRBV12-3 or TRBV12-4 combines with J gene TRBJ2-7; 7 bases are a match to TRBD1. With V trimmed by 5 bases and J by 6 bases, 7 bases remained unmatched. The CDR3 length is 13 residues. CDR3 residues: CASSINRGGEQYF. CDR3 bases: TGTGCCAGCAGTATAAACAGGGGTGGCGAGCAGTACTTC.